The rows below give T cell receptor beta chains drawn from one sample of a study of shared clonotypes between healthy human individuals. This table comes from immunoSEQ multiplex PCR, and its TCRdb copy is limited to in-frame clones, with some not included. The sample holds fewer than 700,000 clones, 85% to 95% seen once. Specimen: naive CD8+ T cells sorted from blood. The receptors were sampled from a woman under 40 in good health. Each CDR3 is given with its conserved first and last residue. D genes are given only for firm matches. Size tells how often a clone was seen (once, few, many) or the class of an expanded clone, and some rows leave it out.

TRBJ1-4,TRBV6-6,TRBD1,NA,CASSRTGGAEKLFF,TGTGCCAGCAGCCGGACAGGGGGTGCTGAAAAACTGTTTTTT
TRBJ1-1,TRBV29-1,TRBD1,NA,CSATGVVNTEAFF,TGCTCGGCTACAGGGGTAGTGAACACTGAAGCTTTCTTT
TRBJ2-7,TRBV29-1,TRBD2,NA,CSVETAGAYEQYF,TGCAGCGTTGAAACAGCGGGAGCCTACGAGCAGTACTTC
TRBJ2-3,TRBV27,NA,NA,CASSPPSADTQYF,TGTGCCAGCAGTCCTCCTTCCGCAGATACGCAGTATTTT
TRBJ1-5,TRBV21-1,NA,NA,CASSKVGAREGYCQPQHF,TGTGCCAGCAGCAAAGTAGGGGCCCGGGAGGGGTACTGTCAGCCCCAGCATTTT
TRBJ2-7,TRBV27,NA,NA,CASSLSPSSYEQYF,TGTGCCAGCAGTTTGAGTCCCAGCTCCTACGAGCAGTACTTC
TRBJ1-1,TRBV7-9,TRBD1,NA,CASSEQGRPEAFF,TGTGCCAGCAGCGAACAGGGGCGGCCTGAAGCTTTCTTT
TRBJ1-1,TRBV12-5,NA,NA,CASGLDRVTEAFF,TGTGCTAGTGGTTTGGATAGGGTTACTGAAGCTTTCTTT
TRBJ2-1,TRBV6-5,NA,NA,CASSYSNSIGEQFF,TGTGCCAGCAGTTACTCGAACAGTATCGGTGAGCAGTTCTTC
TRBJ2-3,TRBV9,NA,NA,CASSVSGASTDTQYF,TGTGCCAGCAGCGTTTCAGGGGCTTCAACAGATACGCAGTATTTT
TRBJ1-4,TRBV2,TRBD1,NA,CASSRTGVNEKLFF,TGTGCCAGCAGTCGGACAGGTGTTAATGAAAAACTGTTTTTT
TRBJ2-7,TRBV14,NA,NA,CASSPIGQNYEQYF,TGTGCCAGCAGCCCAATTGGACAGAACTACGAGCAGTACTTC
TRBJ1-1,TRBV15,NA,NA,CATSGGSLDTEAFF,TGTGCCACCAGCGGCGGTAGCCTCGACACTGAAGCTTTCTTT
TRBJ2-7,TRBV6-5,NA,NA,CASSYSQGGYEQYF,TGTGCCAGCAGTTACTCTCAGGGGGGTTACGAGCAGTACTTC
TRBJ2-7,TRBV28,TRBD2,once,CASSSQEVAGPYEQYF,TGTGCCAGCAGTTCCCAAGAGGTAGCGGGACCCTACGAGCAGTACTTC
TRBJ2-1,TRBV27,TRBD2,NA,CASSRLAGGANEQFF,TGTGCCAGCAGTAGACTAGCGGGAGGGGCCAATGAGCAGTTCTTC
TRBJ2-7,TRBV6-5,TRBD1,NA,CASRPRGQGSYEQYF,TGTGCCAGCAGACCCCGAGGACAGGGATCTTACGAGCAGTACTTC
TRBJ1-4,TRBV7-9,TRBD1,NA,CASSLLGQGEEKLFF,TGTGCCAGCAGCTTACTTGGACAGGGCGAAGAAAAACTGTTTTTT
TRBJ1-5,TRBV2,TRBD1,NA,CASRETGGNQPQHF,TGTGCCAGCAGAGAGACAGGGGGGAATCAGCCCCAGCATTTT
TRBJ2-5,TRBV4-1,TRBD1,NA,CASSPRTGGQETQYF,TGCGCCAGCAGCCCCCGGACAGGGGGCCAAGAGACCCAGTACTTC
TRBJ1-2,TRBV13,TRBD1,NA,CASSSGQGKGYTF,TGTGCCAGCAGCTCGGGACAGGGTAAAGGCTACACCTTC
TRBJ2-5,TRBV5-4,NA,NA,CASSFGGPLQETQYF,TGTGCCAGCAGCTTCGGGGGCCCGCTCCAAGAGACCCAGTACTTC